The rows below give T cell receptor beta chains drawn from one sample of a study of CD8 T cells in Susac syndrome. In TCRdb, the immunoSEQ multiplex PCR reads were re-called with MiXCR into one record per CDR3 protein. The repertoire holds some 150,000 distinct CDR3 sequences, with approximately 94% as singletons. Sequenced material: CD4+ T cells from PBMCs. The receptors were gathered from a human donor in good health. Each CDR3 is given without its conserved first and last residue. The order of the fields is CDR3 protein, V gene.

cdr3_aa: ASSLKGRVDEQF; v_call: TRBV7-8
cdr3_aa: ASSLVGGHTEAF; v_call: TRBV12-3/TRBV12-4
cdr3_aa: ASSPGLAGVADTQY; v_call: TRBV5-6
cdr3_aa: ASSVGGASGYNEQF; v_call: TRBV9
cdr3_aa: ASSQDSGNTDTQY; v_call: TRBV3-1
cdr3_aa: ASSGSPDGAEKLF; v_call: TRBV11-2
cdr3_aa: ASSSAQDRGESPLH; v_call: TRBV27
cdr3_aa: ASSLALGVEQY; v_call: TRBV7-8
cdr3_aa: ASRGGGKNSYEQY; v_call: TRBV6-1
cdr3_aa: AWSRQGGQPQH; v_call: TRBV30
cdr3_aa: SVWDRGNTEAF; v_call: TRBV29-1
cdr3_aa: ASSSVGRGYEQY; v_call: TRBV5-6
cdr3_aa: ASSVEPTGELF; v_call: TRBV9
cdr3_aa: ASSYYPGISYNEQF; v_call: TRBV6-2/TRBV6-3
cdr3_aa: AAQPTNTGELF; v_call: TRBV24-1
cdr3_aa: ATSRDLQGGGYT; v_call: TRBV15
cdr3_aa: ASSPIDRDGEKLF; v_call: TRBV27
cdr3_aa: ASRLAESTDTQY; v_call: TRBV30
cdr3_aa: ASSWRMNTEAF; v_call: TRBV5-1
cdr3_aa: ASSLVAGRTGANVLT; v_call: TRBV7-6
cdr3_aa: ASTEGNSYEQY; v_call: TRBV6-2/TRBV6-3
cdr3_aa: ASSTYRASRDTQY; v_call: TRBV27
cdr3_aa: ASSQDRGEETQY; v_call: TRBV2
cdr3_aa: ASSVEGDEQY; v_call: TRBV5-1
cdr3_aa: ASSPGRQPSGYT; v_call: TRBV13
cdr3_aa: SAIRPLTGTNYGYT; v_call: TRBV20-1
cdr3_aa: SAGVWNEQF; v_call: TRBV20-1
cdr3_aa: AIGEDTQY; v_call: TRBV7-8
cdr3_aa: ASGQGRPHGYT; v_call: TRBV5-1
cdr3_aa: ASRTGSSNQPQH; v_call: TRBV19
cdr3_aa: ASRGGTDTQY; v_call: TRBV6-2/TRBV6-3
cdr3_aa: ASRADRTGELF; v_call: TRBV2
cdr3_aa: AWGGSQSNTEAF; v_call: TRBV30
cdr3_aa: ASTRSPDKENHSYEQY; v_call: TRBV19
cdr3_aa: SVEEGAGGDTQY; v_call: TRBV29-1
cdr3_aa: ATGESRSGNTIY; v_call: TRBV19
cdr3_aa: ASRRLAGGTGELF; v_call: TRBV2
cdr3_aa: SVDQAGGYGYT; v_call: TRBV29-1
cdr3_aa: ATSDAAFGGTDTQY; v_call: TRBV24-1
cdr3_aa: SVTDRDYQPQH; v_call: TRBV29-1
cdr3_aa: ATKAGENYGYT; v_call: TRBV10-3
cdr3_aa: SVEQILAKNIQY; v_call: TRBV29-1
cdr3_aa: ASSQSGISSEQY; v_call: TRBV3-1
cdr3_aa: ASSDRDYTEAF; v_call: TRBV3-1
cdr3_aa: ASSGRGGGDLF; v_call: TRBV5-1
cdr3_aa: ASSQDPAGTLRATQY; v_call: TRBV4-1
cdr3_aa: SARIPSVLGDEKLF; v_call: TRBV20-1
cdr3_aa: ASSFVGTQPYEQY; v_call: TRBV28
cdr3_aa: ASSELGVPYEQY; v_call: TRBV25-1
cdr3_aa: ASSLTRGPLRYNEQF; v_call: TRBV11-1
cdr3_aa: ASSLVNQLGEQY; v_call: TRBV7-2
cdr3_aa: ASSLGPSNYGYT; v_call: TRBV7-9
cdr3_aa: ASSRLNYGYT; v_call: TRBV5-6
cdr3_aa: SASSQGSEQY; v_call: TRBV20-1
cdr3_aa: SVVGRVYEQY; v_call: TRBV29-1
cdr3_aa: ASSLVGALQETQY; v_call: TRBV5-5
cdr3_aa: SARDWGQGADEQY; v_call: TRBV20-1
cdr3_aa: ASSIEGGPVSNEQF; v_call: TRBV19
cdr3_aa: ASSYAGLTGYEQY; v_call: TRBV5-1
cdr3_aa: ASSSSLDRGETQY; v_call: TRBV11-2